These T cell receptor beta chains were read from a single sample in a study of cytomegalovirus exposure and HLA in healthy donors. Here immunoSEQ multiplex PCR was the method, and the copy in TCRdb shows in-frame clones only, minus some. The repertoire holds 140,000 or so clones, with roughly nine tenths as singletons. The source material was PBMCs. These receptors were taken from a young man in good health and CMV-seronegative. Both conserved end residues are part of each CDR3. The D gene is left open where the match is weak. Rows give clone size only sometimes, using once, few, many, or a class for an expanded clone.

j_call d_call v_call clone_size cdr3_nt cdr3_aa
TRBJ2-7 . TRBV5-1 . TGCGCCAGCCGAAGGACAGCCTCCTACGAGCAGTACTTC CASRRTASYEQYF
TRBJ1-4 TRBD1 TRBV7-9 once TGTGCCAGCAGCTGGACAGGGCCGGGGGAAAAACTGTTTTTT CASSWTGPGEKLFF
TRBJ2-5 . TRBV11-2 . TGTGCCAGCAGCTTAGGAGGGGGTGGGGAGACCCAGTACTTC CASSLGGGGETQYF
TRBJ2-1 TRBD2 TRBV5-1 . TGCGCCAGCAGCCTTAGCGGGAAGGGATACAATGAGCAGTTCTTC CASSLSGKGYNEQFF
TRBJ1-1 . TRBV10-3 . TGTGCCATCAAGGAGGGACGGAACACTGAAGCTTTCTTT CAIKEGRNTEAFF
TRBJ1-2 . TRBV15 once TGTGCCACCAGCAGAGCCAGGGCGGAAGGCTACACCTTC CATSRARAEGYTF
TRBJ1-5 TRBD1 TRBV9 . TGTGCCAGCAGCGTGGGGGACAGCCGCAATCAGCCCCAGCATTTT CASSVGDSRNQPQHF
TRBJ2-2 . TRBV2 few TGTGCCAGCAGAACAGGGATCCGGGAGCTGTTTTTT CASRTGIRELFF
TRBJ1-5 . TRBV30 . TGTGCCTGGAGTGGGGGGGGTAGCAATCAGCCCCAGCATTTT CAWSGGGSNQPQHF
TRBJ1-1 . TRBV6-5 . TGTGCCAGCAGGAGAGGGTCGAAGAACACTGAAGCTTTCTTT CASRRGSKNTEAFF
TRBJ2-1 TRBD2 TRBV19 . TGTGCCAGTAGTATAATTAGGCCGCTAGCGGGTAAAACCCCCTACAATGAGCAGTTCTTC CASSIIRPLAGKTPYNEQFF
TRBJ1-5 . TRBV12-5 . TGTGCTAGTGTCCCCTCACTAAAGGATAGCAATCAGCCCCAGCATTTT CASVPSLKDSNQPQHF
TRBJ1-5 TRBD1 TRBV7-6 . TGTGCCAGCAGTCTCGACAGGGGGAACCAGCCCCAGCATTTT CASSLDRGNQPQHF
TRBJ2-5 TRBD2 TRBV27 few TGTGCCAGCAAATTGGCGGGAGGAGAGACCCAGTACTTC CASKLAGGETQYF
TRBJ2-2 . TRBV18 . TGTGCCAGCTCACCGAAGGGAGACACCGGGGAGCTGTTTTTT CASSPKGDTGELFF
TRBJ2-3 . TRBV18 . TGTGCCAGCTCTCCGTCAGATACGCAGTATTTT CASSPSDTQYF
TRBJ1-2 . TRBV11-3 . TGTGCCAGCAGCTTAGACACCCCAGACAGGGGCTACACCTTC CASSLDTPDRGYTF
TRBJ2-2 TRBD1 TRBV5-1 . TGCGCCAGCAGCCAAGGGACAGGGGGCTCGATCGGGGAGCTGTTTTTT CASSQGTGGSIGELFF
TRBJ2-6 TRBD1 TRBV10-2 . TGCGCCAGCAGTACCACAGGGGACGCTGGGGCCAACGTCCTGACTTTC CASSTTGDAGANVLTF
TRBJ1-6 . TRBV19 . TGTGCCAGTAGTTCGACGGGGAATTCACCCCTCCACTTT CASSSTGNSPLHF
TRBJ1-1 . TRBV27 . TGTGCCAGCAGTTCTGGCGTTCGAGGCACTGAAGCTTTCTTT CASSSGVRGTEAFF
TRBJ2-2 TRBD1 TRBV6-1 . TGTGCCAGCAGTGAAGCGCAGTCGGGACAGGCGAACACCGGGGAGCTGTTTTTT CASSEAQSGQANTGELFF
TRBJ1-2 TRBD1 TRBV7-6 once TGTGCCAGCAGCTCGGGACAGGGAACCTATGGCTACACCTTC CASSSGQGTYGYTF
TRBJ1-6 . TRBV6-5 . TGTGCCAGCAGTTACTCAACAGTAAATTCACCCCTCCACTTT CASSYSTVNSPLHF
TRBJ1-2 . TRBV30 . TGTGCCTGGAGTGCCTTCGACACGGACTACTATGGCTACACCTTC CAWSAFDTDYYGYTF
TRBJ1-1 TRBD1 TRBV27 . TGTGCCAGCAGCCCCCACAGGGGGGGGAACACTGAAGCTTTCTTT CASSPHRGGNTEAFF
TRBJ2-3 . TRBV6-5 . TGTGCCAGCAGTTACTCGGAGGGTAGCACAGATACGCAGTATTTT CASSYSEGSTDTQYF
TRBJ1-6 . TRBV6-5 . TGTGCCAGCAGGCCTACGCCGAGTTCACCCCTCCACTTT CASRPTPSSPLHF
TRBJ1-1 TRBD1 TRBV25-1 . TGTGCCAGTACTACAGGGGGCAGCACTGAAGCTTTCTTT CASTTGGSTEAFF
TRBJ1-2 TRBD1 TRBV2 once TGTGCCAGCAGGGAAACCCCAGGGGGTCGGGAGCCTTATGGCTACACCTTC CASRETPGGREPYGYTF
TRBJ1-1 TRBD1 TRBV5-8 once TGTGCCAGCAGATCGACAGGGGAGTCCGAGAACACTGAAGCTTTCTTT CASRSTGESENTEAFF
TRBJ2-3 TRBD2 TRBV7-9 . TGTGCCAGCGGGGCTAGCGGGAGGGCCGTTGATACGCAGTATTTT CASGASGRAVDTQYF
TRBJ2-1 . TRBV14 once TGTGCCAGCAGCCAAGTTAGCGGACCTGAGCAGTTCTTC CASSQVSGPEQFF
TRBJ2-5 . TRBV5-1 . TGCGCCAGCAGCTTGGGGGCGGCGGGGGAGACCCAGTACTTC CASSLGAAGETQYF
TRBJ1-3 . TRBV18 . TGTGCCAGCTCACCTCAGGGGAGCTCTGGAAACACCATATATTTT CASSPQGSSGNTIYF
TRBJ1-5 . TRBV7-2 . TGTGCCAGCAGCTCCCGACAGTCCAATCAGCCCCAGCATTTT CASSSRQSNQPQHF
TRBJ1-4 TRBD1 TRBV28 . TGTGCCAGCAGACCTATGCAGGGGGGAGAAAAACTGTTTTTT CASRPMQGGEKLFF
TRBJ2-3 . TRBV7-2 . TGTGCCAGCAGCTTAGTCGGGGGGCGTGATACGCAGTATTTT CASSLVGGRDTQYF
TRBJ1-3 . TRBV4-3 . TGCGCCAGCAGCCTGGACTTTGGCCCTGGAAACACCATATATTTT CASSLDFGPGNTIYF
TRBJ2-3 . TRBV6-5 . TGTGCCAGCAGTTTAGGCCCCGCGGGGACAGATACGCAGTATTTT CASSLGPAGTDTQYF
TRBJ2-5 . TRBV7-2 . TGTGCCAGCAGTCAACCCTCGGGGGTGGAGACCCAGTACTTC CASSQPSGVETQYF
TRBJ1-5 . TRBV9 once TGTGCCAGCAGCGTAGAGGCAGGGGAAAATCAGCCCCAGCATTTT CASSVEAGENQPQHF
TRBJ1-5 . TRBV7-9 . TGTGCCAGCAGCCCTCAGGGTGGCGGCAATCAGCCCCAGCATTTT CASSPQGGGNQPQHF
TRBJ2-1 TRBD2 TRBV6-5 . TGTGCCAGCAGTTGGACTAGCGGGGGGGCCTACAATGAGCAGTTCTTC CASSWTSGGAYNEQFF
TRBJ2-7 TRBD2 TRBV5-1 . TGCGCCAGCAGCTTGGATGCTGGCGGGGGGTCCTACGAGCAGTACTTC CASSLDAGGGSYEQYF
TRBJ1-2 TRBD1 TRBV6-1 . TGTGCCAGCAGTGTCCGGGACAGCACACACTATGGCTACACCTTC CASSVRDSTHYGYTF
TRBJ1-1 . TRBV5-1 . TGCGCCAGCAGCTTGGGAACGACTCCTACTGAAGCTTTCTTT CASSLGTTPTEAFF
TRBJ2-5 TRBD1 TRBV15 . TGTGCCACCAGCAGAGCGGGACAGGGACAAGAGACCCAGTACTTC CATSRAGQGQETQYF
TRBJ1-4 TRBD1 TRBV6-6 . TGTGCCAGCAATTACAGGGGAAGAACTAATGAAAAACTGTTTTTT CASNYRGRTNEKLFF
TRBJ2-2 TRBD1 TRBV9 . TGTGCCAGCACCGCAGGGGGTCTCAACACCGGGGAGCTGTTTTTT CASTAGGLNTGELFF
TRBJ1-2 . TRBV5-1 . TGCGCCAGCAGCTCCGGACAGCCAACTAACTATGGCTACACCTTC CASSSGQPTNYGYTF
TRBJ1-3 . TRBV7-6 . TGTGCCAGCAGCGCCCGCGGGGACTCTGGAAACACCATATATTTT CASSARGDSGNTIYF
TRBJ2-3 . TRBV5-1 . TGCGCCAGCAGCTTGGTCGGATGGTTAGCGGATACGCAGTATTTT CASSLVGWLADTQYF
TRBJ2-3 TRBD1 TRBV10-1 . TGCGCCACCCGGGACAGGGGAACAGATACGCAGTATTTT CATRDRGTDTQYF
TRBJ1-1 . TRBV5-1 once TGCGCCAGCAGCTTGGCGGGGACAATGAACACTGAAGCTTTCTTT CASSLAGTMNTEAFF